Each of the 8 T cell receptor beta chains below was sequenced from the same sample in a study of T cells in localized non-small cell lung cancer (dated by TCRdb to between 2020 and 2021). The library was obtained by the immunoSEQ multiplex PCR assay. The immuneACCESS repertoire file appears here via TCRdb, limited to in-frame rearrangements. These files lack a portion of the clones; in checked studies, under half of the deficit traces to unresolved V genes, and the cause of the others is not known. The sample contains tens of thousands of clones, roughly 84% of them found a single time. 2% to 2.5% of the sample comes from the top ten. Here the sequenced sample was peripheral blood, taken before any cancer treatment. All receptors derive from a man between 40 and 70 years old with stage I lung adenocarcinoma.

This chain joins TRBV7-2 and TRBJ2-3, with 10 bases aligning to TRBD1. The V gene end was trimmed by 5 bases and the J gene end by 1 base; junction bases not matched to a gene: 6. Germline assignment: CDR1 SGHTA and CDR2 FQGNSA. This CDR3 is 16 amino acids long. CDR3 bases: TGTGCCAGCAGCCCTAGGGACAGGGGCGGCACAGATACGCAGTATTTT. Translation gives CASSPRDRGGTDTQYF.

This chain joins TRBV2 and TRBJ2-2; D remains ambiguous. CDR3 size: 15 residues. Germline CDR1 reads SNHLY; CDR2 reads FYNNEI. V lost 5 bases and J 0 bases, leaving 10 bases between the germline ends. This CDR3 reads CASSLVGTNTGELFF. The CDR3 nucleotides read TGTGCCAGCAGTTTGGTTGGGACGAACACCGGGGAGCTGTTTTTT.

V and J are TRBV7-2 and TRBJ2-6; D not certain. Trimming removed 10 bases from V and 0 bases from J, with 4 bases in between. The CDR3 runs to 12 residues. CDR1 and CDR2 from the germline V gene are SGHTA and FQGNSA. CDR3 nucleotide sequence: TGTGCCATCGACTCTGGGGCCAACGTCCTGACTTTC. Translation: CAIDSGANVLTF.

In this sample, this clone turned up a few times. The chain employs TRBV6-5 and TRBJ1-6; D may be TRBD1 (5 bases). The germline gives CDR1 MNHEY, CDR2 SVGAGI. The CDR3 has 13 residues. V lost 5 bases and J 11 bases, leaving 13 bases between the germline ends. The CDR3 DNA is TGTGCCAGCAGTACACAGGTTGAAACACCCCTCCACTTT. This sequence encodes CASSTQVETPLHF.

This rearrangement joins TRBV18 to TRBJ2-5, with TRBD1 identical over 9 bases. The CDR3 has 16 residues. V trimming: 2 bases; J trimming: 5 bases; junction bases outside the gene matches: 9. CDR1 is KGHSH, CDR2 LQKENI, per germline. For the CDR3, the DNA is TGTGCCAGCTCACCAAACCTAGCACAGGGGGCTGAGACCCAGTACTTC. Encoded protein: CASSPNLAQGAETQYF.

In regard to this clone: Other DNA sequences in the sample encode the same CDR3. The rearrangement uses TRBV5-1 and TRBJ2-5, with 9 nucleotides matching TRBD1. The CDR3 runs 14 residues. The germline gives CDR1 SGHRS, CDR2 YFSETQ. V lost 4 bases and J lost 5; bases outside the gene matches: 6. CDR3 loop: CASSPDRGGETQYF. For the CDR3, the DNA is TGCGCCAGCAGCCCGGACAGGGGAGGGGAGACCCAGTACTTC. Based on the CDR3 plus reference TRBV5-1 and TRBJ2-5, the full variable domain is KAGVTQTPRYLIKTRGQQVTLSCSPISGHRSVSWYQQTPGQGLQFLFEYFSETQRNKGNFPGRFSGRQFSNSRSEMNVSTLELGDSALYLCASSPDRGGETQYFGPGTRLLVL.

The genes are TRBV5-1 and TRBJ2-3; D assignment may be TRBD1 or TRBD2 (5 bases each). Germline CDR1 and CDR2: SGHRS and YFSETQ. The CDR3 extends over 15 amino acids. V shed 7 bases and J shed 0 bases, with 15 bases lying between them. The CDR3 region is CASGGAAISTDTQYF. The CDR3 bases are TGCGCCAGCGGGGGAGCCGCTATAAGCACAGATACGCAGTATTTT.

This clone occurred a few times. The CDR3 nucleotides read TGTGCCAGCAGCCTAGGAGGGGGCTACTCCAAAAACATTCAGTACTTC. It specifies CASSLGGGYSKNIQYF. The V and J genes are TRBV28 and TRBJ2-4, with D tentatively TRBD1 (7 bases). With 6 bases removed from V and 2 bases from J, the gap between germline ends came to 17 bases. The CDR3 length is 16 residues. Germline assignment: CDR1 MDHEN and CDR2 SYDVKM.